Listed here is a single TCR beta chain. Its antigen is currently unknown. Trimming took 5 bases from V and 8 from J, leaving 7 bases between them. CDR1 is SEHNR, CDR2 FQNEAQ, per germline (reference sequence). The CDR3 loop spans 11 amino acids. The data belong to a study of graft-versus-host responses after intestinal transplantation. Across the whole study: The study gave all recipients anti-thymocyte globulin induction, then tacrolimus and steroids for two to three years.

Libraries were prepared by immunoSEQ multiplex PCR; TCRdb keeps only in-frame clonotypes and omits some of them. The table has about 25,000 clones, 85% to 95% seen once; the top ten hold around 0.54%. General study results and limits: GvH clones surfaced in recipient marrow, some emerging earlier in ileum or blood. Some patients had graft-donor T cell macrochimerism. In their allografts, the ratios of graft-versus-host to host-versus-graft T cell clones were high.

The J gene is TRBJ2-1, the V gene TRBV7-9; no reliable D call. Sequenced material: PBMCs, taken 18 days after transplant. This sequence originates from a human patient who received an intestinal transplant, so some T cells may come from the graft donor. In DNA form, the CDR3 reads TGTGCCAGCAGCGCAAGATATGAGCAGTTCTTC. Amino acid sequence: CASSARYEQFF.